This T cell receptor (beta chain) originates from a study of OX40 agonist ivuxolimab in advanced cancers. Study-wide findings and caveats: It was not determined which antigens were specifically recognized by the peripheral T cells that had undergone clonal expansion. Some patients without response likewise showed low normalized clonal expansion.

In regard to this clone: Antigen specificity is unknown.

Some clones are missing from TCRdb's copy, which holds only in-frame ones; the method was immunoSEQ multiplex PCR. Among more than 30,000 clones, 88% were seen once, and the ten largest hold about 4.3%. Germline V lookup: CDR1 KGHSH, CDR2 LQKENI. V was shortened by 0 bases and J by 6 bases, with 9 bases between the two germline ends. CDR3 size: 14 residues. Sequencing was performed on CD4+ or CD8+ T cells sorted from blood, taken in a trial of the OX40 agonist ivuxolimab. The receptor's source is an adult with an advanced solid tumor such as melanoma, head and neck, liver or kidney cancer. The chain has TRBV18 and TRBJ2-1, with D hard to call. The CDR3 protein is CASSPPKQSNEQFF. CDR3 bases: TGTGCCAGCTCACCACCGAAACAGAGCAATGAGCAGTTCTTC.